This T cell receptor (beta chain) was retrieved from a study of T cell responses to AZD1222 COVID-19 vaccine. Notes on the study in general: Baseline seropositivity occurred in only six or seven AZD1222 recipients. Across the whole spike, CD4 TCRs peaked at regions 160-218 and 743-854.

A note on this clone: What it binds is unknown. Distinct nucleotide sequences in the sample also encode this CDR3.

The CDR3 is 14 amino acids. Germline V gives CDR1 SGHRS, CDR2 YFSETQ. The V gene end was trimmed by 2 bases and the J gene end by 2 bases; junction bases not matched to a gene: 3. Assay: immunoSEQ multiplex PCR; the TCRdb copy retains only in-frame clones and omits some. The data contain 80,000 to 100,000 clones, more than 80% of them singletons. J is TRBJ2-7 and V is TRBV5-1, with 8 bases matching TRBD1. The clonotype comes from an adult who received the AZD1222 COVID-19 vaccine. The sequencing here drew on peripheral blood, taken 28 days after the second AZD1222 dose. The CDR3 DNA sequence: TGCGCCAGCAGCTTTTCAGGGGGCACCTACGAGCAGTACTTC. It is translated as CASSFSGGTYEQYF.